This T cell receptor (beta chain) originates from a study of cytomegalovirus exposure and HLA in healthy donors (dated by TCRdb to about 2017). Describing the broader study: An earlier analysis of about 530 of the donors reported 276 Gb of sequence data and around 110 million unique TCR beta sequences obtained from some 200 million T cells. An early release that covered approximately 600 HLA-typed donors contained about 290 gigabases of sequencing data and tens of millions of unique TCR sequences. In an earlier analysis of several hundred of the donors, high-throughput TCR beta sequencing was used to judge whether each TCR beta V gene segment behaved as functional or pseudogenic. The aim of the study was to test whether cataloging public T cell receptors could identify signatures of past pathogen exposure. High-throughput TCR immunosequencing, statistical association of individual TCRs with disease status, and machine learning were combined to predict cytomegalovirus infection status. Among the roughly 370 genotyped donors, 81% belonged to the genetic ancestry cluster associated with self-reported Caucasian donors. Donor age, sex, ethnicity and CMV serostatus were compiled alongside the repertoire data. Rather than drawing on any new phenotypic data, the later analysis identified candidate immune exposures from TCR beta sequences and the way those sequences occurred across donors. The T cell repertoires of 700 or so subjects were profiled by immunosequencing and related to cytomegalovirus serostatus. Both class I and class II loci were covered by HLA typing, at four-digit resolution. A later genetic analysis used genome-wide SNP genotypes for about 55% of the 666 donors, treating that subset as a discovery cohort. A later analysis re-examined previously published TCR beta repertoires from more than 550 donors and added high-resolution HLA genotyping to investigate patterns of TCR occurrence. Every discovery cohort repertoire had been produced on one sequencing platform. Roughly 5 DR-DQ haplotypes were handled as single units for association and clustering because linkage in the cohort was strong. In addition to the first cohort of 666 subjects, a separate validation cohort of approximately 110 different subjects was used. The number of typed donors differed by locus: roughly 629-630 for A, B, C, DRB1 and DQB1; 522 for DQA1; around 580 for DPA1; and 400 to 480 for DPB1. Across some 400 genotyped donors of the cohort, an average of approximately 200,000 unique TCR beta nucleotide sequences per donor were sequenced, and approximately 17% of those sequences were non-productive. What the work shows at the level of the full study, not this receptor alone: A further reported finding was that TCR beta sequences accurately predicted the HLA-A and HLA-B alleles for most subjects in the first cohort. Most TCR sequences were seen in very few donors, while some public TCRs were found in many individuals. Because some donors lacked HLA typing at each locus, the association tests relied only on the typed subset. According to a later analysis, most CMV-associated TCR beta chains appeared to be HLA-restricted, and the HLA associations seemed to be driven largely by CMV exposure. In a later analysis, HLA-associated TCR beta chains showed more clonal expansion and lower generation probabilities than non-associated chains that were equally common. Only TCR beta chains were sequenced in this cohort, and the absence of alpha or paired-chain data limited detectable features. It was suggested by the authors that the approach could potentially be generalized to other disease states and immunological phenotypes. A later genetic analysis associated a missense DCLRE1C variant with V-gene and J-gene trimming of TCR beta chains, and an independent cohort replicated the association. Immune exposure information for the cohort was limited to CMV serostatus. In vitro tests confirmed that a few of the cytomegalovirus-associated TCR beta chains recognize cytomegalovirus antigens. Presence/absence analyses assumed roughly uniform sequencing depth across donors, an assumption that may not hold. A later genetic analysis reported fewer N-insertions in productive TCRs among donors in an Asian-associated ancestry cluster than the roughly 640-donor mean. Because counts were too low, around 18 rarely observed V segments, including chromosome 9 orphons, were left out of the earlier analysis of 500 to 750 of the donors. A later analysis found that TCR association rates varied across HLA loci, with DRB1 alleles showing the most associated TCRs and HLA-C alleles the fewest. In both the original and validation cohorts, the classifier was reported to diagnose cytomegalovirus status with high specificity and sensitivity. An earlier analysis of some 560 of the donors showed that most TCR beta V segments appeared in productive rearrangements either about 87% or about 30% of the time, which broadly matched IMGT annotations. Strong co-occurrence of HLA alleles, especially DR and DQ, made assigning TCR associations to individual alleles difficult. Correlated functional status among segregating V segments might reflect linkage disequilibrium, but an unknown experimental factor could not be ruled out. A later analysis reported that several top co-occurrence clusters appeared linked to parvovirus B19, influenza, CMV and Epstein-Barr virus. The study gave a list of more than 150 TCR beta chains associated with cytomegalovirus. A group of highly shared sequence variants was considered likely to be a technical artifact of the sequencing pipeline. At a false discovery rate of 0.05, a later analysis linked 16,951 TCR beta sequences to specific HLA alleles.

Libraries were built with the immunoSEQ multiplex PCR assay. For the multiplex PCR, a mixture combining 60 forward primers for TCR Vbeta segments and 13 reverse primers for TCR Jbeta segments was used. Amplification of the CDR3 region of rearranged TCR beta genes was performed with a multiplex PCR assay on genomic DNA. The Illumina HiSeq System was used to sequence the amplified TCR beta libraries as 87-base-pair reads. Per the original workflow: Across the 500 to 750 repertoires, a later analysis counted some 80 million unique TCR beta chains, roughly 11 million of which were shared by at least two donors. Raw reads were error-corrected and collapsed into unique sequences by a nearest-neighbor algorithm in which closely related sequences were merged to remove PCR and sequencing errors. Alignment of CDR3 sequences to IMGT reference sequences was used to assign V, D and J gene segments. For a sequence to be retained, a match of at least six nucleotides was required to both a V gene segment and a J gene segment. Rearrangements were called productive when the CDR3 lacked stop codons and stayed in frame with V and J; all others were non-productive. CDR3 was defined by IMGT convention, running from the second conserved V-encoded cysteine to the conserved J-encoded phenylalanine. Sequences without an unambiguous match to a single V gene segment were excluded from the earlier analysis of 450 to 650 of the donors. An earlier analysis of 450 to 650 of the donors called V segments functional above 56.7% productive rearrangements and segregating when the between-donor standard deviation exceeded 5%. A statistical classification framework was built to diagnose cytomegalovirus status from the catalog of TCR beta chain sequences. A later analysis assigned V and J genes by comparing TCR nucleotide sequences with IMGT/GENE-DB human TR gene sequences. Using the TCRdist pipeline, a later analysis assigned CDR3 sequences along with most-parsimonious VDJ recombination scenarios. In a later analysis, each TCR beta chain was defined by its CDR3 amino acid sequence together with its V-gene family, and reads lacking a unique V-gene family were excluded. A later analysis removed several hundred highly shared, low-generation-probability nucleotide sequences to deal with suspected cross-contamination and a sequencing artifact. In a later analysis, a clonal expansion index for each public chain was calculated from normalized within-repertoire ranks of inferred template counts. In a later analysis, generation probabilities were computed with a VDJ recombination model fitted to out-of-frame rearrangements, and the resulting probabilities were checked against IGoR. In a later analysis, hypergeometric tests were used to score TCR-TCR, TCR-HLA and TCR-CMV co-occurrence, with a repertoire-size bias correction applied to TCR pairs. A later analysis estimated false discovery rates by permuting HLA or CMV assignments 20 times. In a later analysis, co-occurring TCRs were grouped using DBSCAN, and TCRdist sequence similarity was added for clustering within HLA-allele-positive subsets. Repertoires with fewer than 30,000 or more than 120,000 public chains, plus five repertoires with anomalous nucleotide sharing, were excluded from co-occurrence clustering. The immuneACCESS repertoire file appears here via TCRdb, limited to in-frame rearrangements. These files lack a portion of the clones; in checked studies, under half of the deficit traces to unresolved V genes, and the cause of the others is not known. The DNA was the basis for D and trimming; V, J and clone size are from that table. The sample table records under 250,000 clones; around three quarters of these occur just once. The ten largest make up approximately 2% of the sample.

Concerning this clone itself: The target of this receptor is not known. Base qualities are missing; no much larger clone stands one base away.

The cohort consisted of approximately 690 healthy bone marrow donors. Cohort members were all nominally healthy when sampled, although unrecorded immune exposures were likely present. The donor was CMV seronegative and was included in the group of about 350 seronegative cohort members. Every donor gave a peripheral blood sample, and the peripheral blood mononuclear cells from that sample were used for TCR beta sequencing. Genomic DNA was extracted from the blood cell samples with the Qiagen DNeasy Blood Extraction Kit. The sample comprised PBMCs. The clonotype originates from a man aged 25 to 40 in good health and CMV-seronegative.

The encoded CDR3 is CATRQTSGSLYEQYF. In nucleotide form, the sequence is TGTGCCACCCGGCAGACTAGCGGGAGCCTCTACGAGCAGTACTTC. The chain employs TRBV21-1 and TRBJ2-7; the table assigns TRBD2, which was not confirmed against the DNA. TRBV21-1 is given as a pseudogene. The CDR3 runs 15 residues from the cysteine to the phenylalanine. The DNA shown is the 45-base CDR3, in frame from base 1.